The 16 T cell receptor beta chains listed next were all sequenced from one sample in a study of cytomegalovirus exposure and HLA in healthy donors. The study ran its PCR with 60 Vbeta and 13 Jbeta primers. Profiling relied on immunoSEQ multiplex PCR, and the TCRdb table lists in-frame clones only, not all of them. The top ten clones hold around 1.5% of a sample with 150,000 to 200,000 clones, roughly 79% of them seen once. The sample taken for sequencing was PBMCs. Receptors were obtained from a man aged 35-49 years in good health and CMV-seronegative.

This chain joins TRBV28 and TRBJ1-2; D possibly corresponds to TRBD1 (6 bases). The V and J ends lost 7 bases and 4 bases respectively, with 16 bases between them. This CDR3 has 14 amino acids. The germline V gene encodes CDR1 MDHEN and CDR2 SYDVKM. The CDR3 is CASTSFTGSYGYTF. The CDR3 DNA sequence: TGTGCCAGCACCTCTTTCACAGGGAGCTATGGCTACACCTTC.

This chain links TRBV28 with TRBJ1-1; 7 bases map to TRBD1. The CDR3 extends over 12 amino acids. The trim removed 3 bases at V and 9 bases at J, leaving 4 bases unmatched. Germline V CDR1 and CDR2: MDHEN, SYDVKM. The CDR3 nucleotides are TGTGCCAGCAGTTTCAGACAGGGCCAAGCTTTCTTT. Translation: CASSFRQGQAFF. The complete variable domain, with remaining parts taken from reference TRBV28 and TRBJ1-1, reads DVKVTQSSRYLVKRTGEKVFLECVQDMDHENMFWYRQDPGLGLRLIYFSYDVKMKEKGDIPEGYSVSREKKERFSLILESASTNQTSMYLCASSFRQGQAFFGQGTRLTVV.

This rearrangement joins TRBV28 to TRBJ2-7; TRBD1 aligns across 7 bases. The germline V gene has CDR1 MDHEN and CDR2 SYDVKM. V shed 6 bases and J 4 bases; nucleotides not matched to a gene: 12. This CDR3 spans 15 amino acids. The CDR3 protein is CASRPGTVVGYEQYV. The CDR3 DNA reads TGTGCCAGCAGACCCGGGACAGTCGTAGGTTACGAGCAGTACGTC.

This clone was counted a few times. The rearrangement uses TRBV4-2 and TRBJ1-3, with D unresolved. The CDR3 loop spans 14 amino acids. V was clipped by 1 base and J by 8 bases, with 12 bases between them. Germline V gene lookup returns CDR1 LGHNA and CDR2 YNFKEQ. The CDR3: CASSQAASGHTIYF. The CDR3, as DNA: TGTGCCAGCAGCCAAGCGGCAAGCGGCCACACCATATATTTT.

The CDR3 DNA reads as TGTGCCAGCAGCGTCACAGGGAGCTCTGGAAACACCATATATTTT. Protein product: CASSVTGSSGNTIYF. The chain has TRBV9 and TRBJ1-3, with TRBD1 as a possible D gene (6 bases). CDR1 is SGDLS and CDR2 is YYNGEE in the germline V gene. The V and J ends lost 2 bases and 0 bases respectively, with 9 bases between them. The length of the CDR3 is 15 residues.

V usage is TRBV6-6 and J usage is TRBJ2-7; TRBD2 matches 10 bases. V dropped 5 bases and J dropped 2; count of bases not matched to a gene: 3. This CDR3 spans 14 amino acids. Germline V gene lookup returns CDR1 MNHNY and CDR2 SVGAGI (reference sequence). The CDR3 DNA sequence: TGTGCCAGCAGTATAGCGGGGGGCACCTACGAGCAGTACTTC. As protein: CASSIAGGTYEQYF.

This rearrangement joins TRBV19 to TRBJ2-7; TRBD1 is a possible D gene (5 bases). V was cut by 1 base and J by 3 bases, with 10 bases left in between. The CDR3 runs 14 residues. In germline, CDR1 is LNHDA, CDR2 SQIVND (reference sequence). CDR3 loop: CASSIGTLFYEQYF. The CDR3 nucleotides read TGTGCCAGTAGTATAGGGACACTGTTCTACGAGCAGTACTTC.

The table lists this clone with a few counts. A junction end diverges from the germline sequence, so it may reflect a read error. The chain links TRBV18 to TRBJ2-6; 8 nucleotides align to TRBD1. The germline V gene has CDR1 KGHSH and CDR2 LQKENI. The CDR3 has 17 amino acids. CDR3 bases: TGTGCCAGCTCACCACGGACAGGGAACTCTGGGGCCAACGGCCTGACTTTC. It codes for CASSPRTGNSGANGLTF.

The V call is TRBV19, the J call TRBJ1-3; D unclear. The CDR3 covers 18 residues. The germline V gene encodes CDR1 LNHDA and CDR2 SQIVND (reference sequence). V was pared by 0 bases and J by 0 bases, with 15 bases between. CDR3 sequence (DNA): TGTGCCAGTAGTATAGATCTGGAGGGATCCTCCTCTGGAAACACCATATATTTT. Encoded protein: CASSIDLEGSSSGNTIYF.

The genes are TRBV19 and TRBJ2-4; 11 bases map to TRBD2. CDR1 LNHDA and CDR2 SQIVND come from the germline V gene (reference sequence). The CDR3 covers 18 residues. The V and J ends lost 7 bases and 3 bases, in that order; junction bases with no gene match: 14. CDR3: CASTPPGPSGRNKNIQYF. In nucleotides, the CDR3 is TGTGCCAGTACCCCCCCGGGTCCTAGCGGGAGGAACAAAAACATTCAGTACTTC.

This clone was observed a handful of times. The rearrangement joins TRBV28 to TRBJ1-2; D gene uncertain. Germline V gives CDR1 MDHEN, CDR2 SYDVKM. The CDR3 has 14 residues. V lost 7 bases and J lost 12, with 24 bases in between. Here the CDR3 reads CASTPRAGAVVDTF. CDR3 nucleotide sequence: TGTGCCAGCACCCCCCGGGCGGGCGCGGTGGTCGACACCTTC.

The V gene is TRBV29-1, the J gene TRBJ1-2, with 9 bases lining up with TRBD1. Trimming at V came to 7 bases and at J to 3 bases, leaving 6 bases not matched to a gene. The germline V gene encodes CDR1 SQVTM and CDR2 ANQGSEA. This CDR3 comprises 13 residues. The CDR3 DNA sequence: TGCAGCGCCCGGGACAGGGTAGACTATGGCTACACCTTC. This sequence encodes CSARDRVDYGYTF. The variable domain in full, with the rest retrieved from reference TRBV29-1 and TRBJ1-2, is SAVISQKPSRDICQRGTSLTIQCQVDSQVTMMFWYRQQPGQSLTLIATANQGSEATYESGFVIDKFPISRPNLTFSTLTVSNMSPEDSSIYLCSARDRVDYGYTFGSGTRLTVV.

This rearrangement joins TRBV5-7 to TRBJ1-3; D not resolved. TRBV5-7 is an open reading frame whose function is uncertain. CDR3 size: 16 residues. The V end was cut by 1 base, the J end by 4 bases, with 15 bases between. CDR3 bases: TGTGCCAGCAGCTTGCCGCGGATAGTACCAGGAAACACCATATATTTT. Translated, it gives CASSLPRIVPGNTIYF.

The gene calls are TRBV6-5 and TRBJ2-7, with TRBD2 identical over 11 bases. The CDR3 consists of 16 residues. From germline, CDR1 is MNHEY and CDR2 SVGAGI. The junction had 3 bases not matched to a gene; V was cut back by 0 bases and J by 2 bases. The CDR3, as DNA: TGTGCCAGCAGTTACTCGCCTAGCGGGGGGACCTACGAGCAGTACTTC. Translation: CASSYSPSGGTYEQYF.

The rearrangement links TRBV30 to TRBJ1-2, with 8 bases lining up with TRBD1. The CDR3 runs 15 residues. With V trimmed by 3 bases and J by 8 bases, 14 bases remained unmatched. CDR1 and CDR2 from the germline V gene are GTSNPN and SVGIG (reference sequence). CDR3 residues: CAWRLLDRDSGGYTF. DNA of the CDR3: TGTGCCTGGAGGTTATTGGACAGGGACTCGGGAGGCTACACCTTC.

The chain has TRBV7-3 and TRBJ2-1, with 10 bases matching TRBD2. CDR1 is SGHTA, CDR2 FQGTGA, per germline. The CDR3 totals 15 residues. The V gene end was trimmed by 2 bases and the J gene end by 6 bases; junction bases not matched to a gene: 4. Written as DNA, the CDR3 is TGTGCCAGCAGCTTACTAAGCGGGGGGGCCAATGAGCAGTTCTTC. It yields the protein CASSLLSGGANEQFF.